This T cell receptor beta chain was recovered during a study of T cell repertoires in cytomegalovirus infection. Remarks on this clonotype: What it binds is unknown.

TCRdb passed the reads through MiXCR, listing each CDR3 protein once. The sample carries 250,000 to 400,000 distinct CDR3 sequences, 20% to 25% recorded once. The sequence was obtained from a human donor in good health (CMV status not recorded). Some clones in this sample may be carry-over from other donors' samples. The input for sequencing was cultured PBMCs, taken from culture after CMV antigen stimulation.

The CDR3 DNA sequence: TGTGCCAGCAGCTCCCCGGGGGGAAGTAACACCATATATTTT. Translating gives CASSSPGGSNTIYF. This chain connects TRBV7-2 to TRBJ1-3, with D maybe TRBD1 (5 bases). This CDR3 has 14 residues. Trimming removed 4 bases from V and 7 bases from J, with 14 bases in between. Germline assignment: CDR1 SGHTA and CDR2 FQGNSA. The complete variable domain, with remaining parts taken from reference TRBV7-2 and TRBJ1-3, reads GAGVSQSPSNKVTEKGKDVELRCDPISGHTALYWYRQSLGQGLEFLIYFQGNSAPDKSGLPSDRFSAERTGGSVSTLTIQRTQQEDSAVYLCASSSPGGSNTIYFGEGSWLTVV.